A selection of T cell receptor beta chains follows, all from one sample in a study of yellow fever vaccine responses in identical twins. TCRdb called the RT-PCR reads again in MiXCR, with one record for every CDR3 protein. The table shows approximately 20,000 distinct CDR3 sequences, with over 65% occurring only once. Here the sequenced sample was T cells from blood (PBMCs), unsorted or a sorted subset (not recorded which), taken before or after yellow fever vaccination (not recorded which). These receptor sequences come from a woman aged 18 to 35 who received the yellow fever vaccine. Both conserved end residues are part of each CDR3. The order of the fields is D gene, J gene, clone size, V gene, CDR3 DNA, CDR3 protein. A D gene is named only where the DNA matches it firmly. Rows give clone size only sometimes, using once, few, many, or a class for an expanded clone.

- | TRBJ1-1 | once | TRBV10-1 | TGCGCCAGCAGTCTGGGTAGGAACACTGAAGCTTTCTTT | CASSLGRNTEAFF
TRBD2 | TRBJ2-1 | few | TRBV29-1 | TGCAGCGCCAACCGGGACTACCCTTACAATGAGCAGTTCTTC | CSANRDYPYNEQFF
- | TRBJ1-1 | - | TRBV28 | TGTGCCAGCAGTTTAGGGCAGGTGGTGAAAATTTTCTTT | CASSLGQVVKIFF
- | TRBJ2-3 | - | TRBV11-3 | TGTGCCAGCAGCCCGGCAGATACGCAGTATTTT | CASSPADTQYF
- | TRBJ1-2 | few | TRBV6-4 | TGTGCCAGCAGTAACCGCAAAGGGGTTGGTGGCTACACCTTC | CASSNRKGVGGYTF
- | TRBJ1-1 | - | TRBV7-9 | TGTGCCAGCAGCCAGGTGCTGGAGGGTGGCGCTTTCTTT | CASSQVLEGGAFF
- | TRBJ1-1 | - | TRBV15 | TGTGCCACCAGCAGAAAGGACAGTGGCACTGAAGCTTTCTTT | CATSRKDSGTEAFF
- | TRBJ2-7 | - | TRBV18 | TGTGCCAGCTCACCAAGGCGGTCTCCAGGAACCTCCGACGAGCAGTACTTC | CASSPRRSPGTSDEQYF
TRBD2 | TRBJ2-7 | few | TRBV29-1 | TGCAGCGTCGGGACTACCTACGAGCAGTACTTC | CSVGTTYEQYF
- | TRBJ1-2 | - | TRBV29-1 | TGCAGCGTCGACAGCCCGGCACCCTCGGGCTACACCTTC | CSVDSPAPSGYTF
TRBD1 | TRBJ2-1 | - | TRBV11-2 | TGTGCCAGCAGCTCCCACAGGGGGCGATACAATGAGCAGTTCTTC | CASSSHRGRYNEQFF
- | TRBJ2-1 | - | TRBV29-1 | TGCAGCGTTGGGCATTTGGATGAGCAGTTCTTC | CSVGHLDEQFF
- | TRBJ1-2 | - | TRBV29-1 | TGCAGCGTTGAAACTGGGGTAAACTATGGCTACACCTTC | CSVETGVNYGYTF
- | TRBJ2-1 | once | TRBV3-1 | TGTGCCAGCAGCCAAGCGGTGACTAAAGTCTTC | CASSQAVTKVF
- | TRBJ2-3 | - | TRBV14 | TGTGCCAGCAGCCTAGCCCGCACAGATACGCAGTATTTT | CASSLARTDTQYF
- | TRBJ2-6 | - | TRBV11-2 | TGTGCCAGCAGCTTAGTTCTGCTTGCGGTCGACTCTGGGGCCAACGTCCTGACTTTC | CASSLVLLAVDSGANVLTF
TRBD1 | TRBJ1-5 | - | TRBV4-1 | TGCGCCAGCAGCCCCCGACAGGGGAATCAGCCCCAGCATTTT | CASSPRQGNQPQHF
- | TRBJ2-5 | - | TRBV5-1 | TGCGCCAGCAGCTCTGTCCAGAGGTTGGAGACCCAGTACTTC | CASSSVQRLETQYF
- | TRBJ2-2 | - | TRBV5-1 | TGCGCCAGCAGCTTGTACGACTCAGAGAACACCGGGGAGCTGTTTTTT | CASSLYDSENTGELFF
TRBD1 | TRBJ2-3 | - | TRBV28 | TGTGCCAGCAGTTTATCCCGACAGGGAAGCACAGATACGCAGTATTTT | CASSLSRQGSTDTQYF
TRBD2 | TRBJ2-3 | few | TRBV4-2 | TGTGCCAGCAGCCAAGATCTCGTGCGGGAGGGCCCAGATACGCAGTATTTT | CASSQDLVREGPDTQYF
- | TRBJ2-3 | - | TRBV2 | TGTGCCACCACCATAGCATCAGATACGCAGTATTTT | CATTIASDTQYF
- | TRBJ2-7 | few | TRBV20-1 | TGCAGTGCTAGAGATGGTCGGTACGGACAGTACTTC | CSARDGRYGQYF
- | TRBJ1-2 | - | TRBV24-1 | TGTGCCACCAGTGACCAGAGCTATGGCTACACCTTC | CATSDQSYGYTF
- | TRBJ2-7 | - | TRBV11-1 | TGTGCCAGCAGCTTAGGTACTGTCGAGCAGTACTTC | CASSLGTVEQYF
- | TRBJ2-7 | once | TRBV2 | TGTGCCAGCGGGGTCGACAGATCCTACGAGCAGTACTTC | CASGVDRSYEQYF
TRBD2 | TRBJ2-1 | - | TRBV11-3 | TGTGCCAGCAGCTTAGTACTAGCGGAATACAATGAGCAGTTCTTC | CASSLVLAEYNEQFF
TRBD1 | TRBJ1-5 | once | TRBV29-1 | TGCAGCGTTCAGGGGGCAGATCAGCCCCAGCATTTT | CSVQGADQPQHF
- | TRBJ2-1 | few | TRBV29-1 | TGCAGCTCTAGGGACGGGAATGAGCAGTTCTTC | CSSRDGNEQFF
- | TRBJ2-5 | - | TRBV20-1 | TGCAGTGCAGATGCATCAGGGTACCAAGAGACCCAGTACTTC | CSADASGYQETQYF
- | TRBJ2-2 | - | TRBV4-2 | TGTGCCAGCAGCCCCCCCGGTGGGGGCGGCACCGGGGAGCTGTTTTTT | CASSPPGGGGTGELFF
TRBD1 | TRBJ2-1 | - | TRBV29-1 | TGCAGCGTGGGACAGGCTAGATACAATGAGCAGTTCTTC | CSVGQARYNEQFF
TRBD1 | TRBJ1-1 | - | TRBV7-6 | TGTGCCAGCAGCTTAACCGGGACAGGGAACACTGAAGCTTTCTTT | CASSLTGTGNTEAFF
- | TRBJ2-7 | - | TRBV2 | TGTGCCAGCAGTGAATTGTACGGCGAGCAGTACTTC | CASSELYGEQYF
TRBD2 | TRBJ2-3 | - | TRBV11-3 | TGTGCCAGCAGCCCCAAGACTAGCCTCACAGATACGCAGTATTTT | CASSPKTSLTDTQYF
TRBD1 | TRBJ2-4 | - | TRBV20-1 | TGCAGTGCTGATCAGGGGGTCGAAAACATTCAGTACTTC | CSADQGVENIQYF
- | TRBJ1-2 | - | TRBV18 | TGTGCCAGCTCACTATCTGTCGCCTTATCTAACTATGGCTACACCTTC | CASSLSVALSNYGYTF
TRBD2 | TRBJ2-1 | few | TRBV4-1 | TGCGCCAGCAGCCAAGATCTCCCAGCGGGGGGGAACAATGAGCAGTTCTTC | CASSQDLPAGGNNEQFF
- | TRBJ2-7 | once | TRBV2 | TGTGCCAGCAGTTGGACCCCTTCCTACGAGCAGTACTTC | CASSWTPSYEQYF
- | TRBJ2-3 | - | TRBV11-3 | TGTGCCAGCAGCTCAAGACAACGCCCCCTTAGCACAGATACGCAGTATTTT | CASSSRQRPLSTDTQYF
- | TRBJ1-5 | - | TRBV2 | TGTGCCAGCAGTGCGGGACGTTCAGGGGTTGGTCAGCCCCAGCATTTT | CASSAGRSGVGQPQHF
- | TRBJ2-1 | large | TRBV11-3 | TGTGCCAGCAGCTCCTATGAATCCCCCTACAATGAGCAGTTCTTC | CASSSYESPYNEQFF
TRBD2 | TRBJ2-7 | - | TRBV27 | TGTGCCAGCAGTTTGACTAGCGGGAGCTACGAGCAGTACTTC | CASSLTSGSYEQYF
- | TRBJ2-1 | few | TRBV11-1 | TGTGCCAGCAGCCCCCCCTGGGCCGGAGGAGGCCGGGTAGGTGAGCAGTTCTTC | CASSPPWAGGGRVGEQFF
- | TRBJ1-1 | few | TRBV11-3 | TGTGCCAGCAGCCCACAGGGCGGGACTGAAGCTTTCTTT | CASSPQGGTEAFF
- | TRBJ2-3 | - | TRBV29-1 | TGCAGCGTCGGCCCGCGGAGCACAGATACGCAGTATTTT | CSVGPRSTDTQYF
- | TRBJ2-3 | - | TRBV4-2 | TGTGCCAGCAGCCAAGAAAGGCGGAGCACAGATACGCAGTATTTT | CASSQERRSTDTQYF
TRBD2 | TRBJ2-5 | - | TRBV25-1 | TGTGCCAGCACGGTTAGCGGGGAAGAGACCCAGTACTTC | CASTVSGEETQYF
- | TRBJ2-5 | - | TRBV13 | TGTGCCAGCAGCTCCGACGGACAGCAAGAGACCCAGTACTTC | CASSSDGQQETQYF
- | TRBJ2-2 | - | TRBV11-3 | TGTGCCAGCAGCTTGGCTCAAGGGCCGGGGGAGCTGTTTTTT | CASSLAQGPGELFF
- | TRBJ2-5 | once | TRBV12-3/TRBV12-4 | TGTGCCAGCAGAACACGACAAGAGACCCAGTACTTC | CASRTRQETQYF
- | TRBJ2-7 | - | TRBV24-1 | TGTGCCACCAGTGAAGCAGGGAGTCCCAACGAGCAGTACTTC | CATSEAGSPNEQYF
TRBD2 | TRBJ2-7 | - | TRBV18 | TGTGCCAGCTCACCGGCAGCGGGAGGGTGTGGCGAGCAGTACTTC | CASSPAAGGCGEQYF